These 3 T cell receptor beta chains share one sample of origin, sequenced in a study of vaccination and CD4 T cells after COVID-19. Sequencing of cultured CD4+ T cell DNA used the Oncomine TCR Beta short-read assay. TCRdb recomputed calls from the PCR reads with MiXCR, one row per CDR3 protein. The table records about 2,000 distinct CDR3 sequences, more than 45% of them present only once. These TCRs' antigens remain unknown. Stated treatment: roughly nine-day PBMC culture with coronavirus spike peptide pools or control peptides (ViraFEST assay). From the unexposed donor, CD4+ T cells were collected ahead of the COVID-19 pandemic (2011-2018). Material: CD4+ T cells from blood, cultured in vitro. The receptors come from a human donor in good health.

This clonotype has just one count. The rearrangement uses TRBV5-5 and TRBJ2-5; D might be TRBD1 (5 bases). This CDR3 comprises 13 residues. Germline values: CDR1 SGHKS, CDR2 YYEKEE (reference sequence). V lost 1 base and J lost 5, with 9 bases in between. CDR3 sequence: CASSLYGAETQYF. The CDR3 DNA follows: TGTGCCAGCAGCTTGTATGGGGCGGAGACCCAGTACTTC.

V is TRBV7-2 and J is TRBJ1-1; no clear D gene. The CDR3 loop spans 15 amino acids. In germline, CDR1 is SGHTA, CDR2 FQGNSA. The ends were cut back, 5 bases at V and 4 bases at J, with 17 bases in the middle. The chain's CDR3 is CASSPPWAQFTEAFF. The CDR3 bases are TGTGCCAGCAGCCCCCCCTGGGCACAGTTCACTGAAGCTTTCTTT.

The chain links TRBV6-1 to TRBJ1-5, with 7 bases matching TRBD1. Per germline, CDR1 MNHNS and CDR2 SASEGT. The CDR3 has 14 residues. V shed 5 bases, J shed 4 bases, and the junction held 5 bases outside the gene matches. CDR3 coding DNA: TGTGCCAGCAGTACGGAGACAGGGAATCAGCCCCAGCATTTT. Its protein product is CASSTETGNQPQHF.